The sequence of this T cell receptor (beta chain) was determined in a study of T cells in Graves' hyperthyroidism and ophthalmopathy. Notes on the study in general: A 13 V-J model separated ophthalmopathy from stable hyperthyroidism.

This CDR3 is built from 14 residues. V lost 1 base, J lost 4 bases, and 11 bases lay in between. Template material for amplifying TCR beta CDR3 regions consisted of RNA transcripts. The primer set for the first-round RT-PCR of the TCR CDR3 was HTBI. TCRdb re-derived calls from the multiplex PCR reads in MiXCR, one entry per CDR3 protein. Of almost 350,000 distinct CDR3 sequences listed, 15% to 20% are singletons. Enrolled ophthalmopathy patients presented with a Clinical Activity Score of at least 3, a NOSPECS grade of at least 4, and disease duration under 3 months. The authors took PBMCs from roughly 9.3 ml fresh peripheral blood. This clonotype has a count of ten or more. The antigen is unknown.

The TCR was taken from a woman aged 35 to 49 with Graves' ophthalmopathy. V usage is TRBV12-3 or TRBV12-4 and J usage is TRBJ2-7; D tentatively fits TRBD1 or TRBD2 (5 bases each). The sequencing sample was made of blood. CDR3 sequence reads: CASSLDGGVYEQYF. The CDR3 nucleotides are TGTGCCAGCAGTTTAGATGGGGGAGTTTACGAGCAGTACTTC.